The 27 T cell receptor beta chains presented below share a single source sample, sequenced in a study of T cells after yellow fever vaccination. TCRdb redid the calling of the 5' RACE reads with MiXCR, one entry per CDR3 protein. The sample consists of a few hundred thousand distinct CDR3 sequences, about 7.8% of them appearing once. The sequencing here drew on PBMCs, taken roughly 47 days after the first yellow fever vaccination. The receptors originated from a man aged 18-30 years who received the YFV17D yellow fever vaccine.

There are a few counts of this clonotype. The V and J genes are TRBV20-1 and TRBJ2-7; 11 bases line up with TRBD2. V was clipped by 6 bases and J by 5 bases; unmatched bases: 6. Germline V gene lookup returns CDR1 DFQATT and CDR2 SNEGSKA (reference sequence). The CDR3 is made up of 13 amino acids. CDR3 DNA sequence: TGCAGTGCAACGACTAGCGGGGTCGACGAGCAGTACTTC. It codes for CSATTSGVDEQYF.

This clonotype was seen a few times. This sequence joins TRBV12-3 or TRBV12-4 and TRBJ2-5, with 8 bases fitting TRBD1. This CDR3 is built from 13 residues. V trimming: 8 bases; J trimming: 5 bases; junction bases outside the gene matches: 7. CDR3 amino acids: CASGDRGVETQYF. CDR3 bases: TGTGCCAGCGGAGACAGGGGCGTCGAGACCCAGTACTTC.

The table lists this clonotype with a few counts. The chain couples TRBV5-1 to TRBJ1-4; D unresolved. The V gene's germline CDR1 is SGHRS and CDR2 YFSETQ. This CDR3 has 17 amino acids. Between the trimmed V and J ends, which lost 2 bases and 0 bases, there was a span of 14 bases. CDR3 in amino acids: CASSFEALTSTNEKLFF. DNA for the CDR3: TGCGCCAGCAGCTTTGAAGCTCTAACTTCAACTAATGAAAAACTGTTTTTT. The variable domain in full, completed from reference TRBV5-1 and TRBJ1-4, reads KAGVTQTPRYLIKTRGQQVTLSCSPISGHRSVSWYQQTPGQGLQFLFEYFSETQRNKGNFPGRFSGRQFSNSRSEMNVSTLELGDSALYLCASSFEALTSTNEKLFFGSGTQLSVL.

This clonotype was seen ten or more times. The chain is built from TRBV9 and TRBJ1-2; 7 nucleotides match TRBD1. With 4 bases clipped from V and 7 bases from J, the junction kept 4 bases outside the gene matches. The V gene's germline CDR1 is SGDLS and CDR2 YYNGEE. CDR3 size: 12 residues. The CDR3, as DNA: TGTGCCAGCAGCCGAGGGGGCTCTGGCTACACCTTC. This codes for CASSRGGSGYTF.

This clonotype was recorded a few times. It may be a read error: a sequence one base away is much more abundant. The chain is built from TRBV6-1 and TRBJ1-1, with D possibly matching TRBD1 (6 bases). The CDR3 loop spans 13 amino acids. Germline values: CDR1 MNHNS, CDR2 SASEGT. Trimming took off 6 bases at V and 1 base at J, with 9 bases between the two ends. The CDR3 DNA sequence: TGTGCCAGCAGGCCGACAGGGAACACTGAAGCTTTCTTT. Translated, it gives CASRPTGNTEAFF.

This clonotype was found a few times. V gene TRBV4-3 combines with J gene TRBJ2-1, with TRBD2 matching 12 bases. The junction had 10 bases not matched to a gene; V was cut back by 1 base and J by 9 bases. Germline assignment: CDR1 LGHNA and CDR2 YSLEER. The CDR3 covers 17 residues. CDR3 in amino acids: CASSQGPLAGGFVEQFF. CDR3 bases: TGCGCCAGCAGCCAAGGGCCACTAGCGGGGGGATTTGTTGAGCAGTTCTTC.

The sample holds a few counts of this clonotype. The chain uses TRBV19 and TRBJ1-1; D gene unclear. CDR1 is LNHDA, CDR2 SQIVND, per germline (reference sequence). The V gene lost 3 bases and the J gene lost 2 bases, with 10 bases spanning the gap. The length of the CDR3 is 14 residues. Here the CDR3 reads CASSIPTTNTEAFF. The CDR3 DNA follows: TGTGCCAGTAGTATCCCGACGACAAACACTGAAGCTTTCTTT.

This clonotype was observed a few times. This chain links TRBV11-2 with TRBJ2-3, with 9 bases that match TRBD1. V lost 5 bases to trimming and J lost 7 bases; unmatched junction nucleotides: 10. The CDR3 covers 15 residues. Germline V gene data show CDR1 as SGHAT and CDR2 as FQNNGV. CDR3 amino acids: CASSDKDRGLYTQYF. CDR3 coding DNA: TGTGCCAGCAGCGATAAGGACAGGGGACTGTATACGCAGTATTTT.

CDR3: CASRRGDSDGYTF. CDR3 sequence (DNA): TGTGCCAGCAGAAGAGGGGATTCCGATGGCTACACCTTC. V usage is TRBV6-6 and J usage is TRBJ1-2, with a tentative D call TRBD1 (5 bases). CDR3 length equals 13 residues. V lost 6 bases, J lost 6 bases, and 14 bases lay in between. Germline V lookup: CDR1 MNHNY, CDR2 SVGAGI (reference sequence).

This clonotype showed up many times. The V call is TRBV2, the J call TRBJ1-2; 9 bases are shared with TRBD1. The V gene's germline CDR1 is SNHLY and CDR2 FYNNEI. After removal of 6 bases from V and 4 bases from J, the junction contained 3 bases not matched to a gene. This CDR3 comprises 13 residues. The DNA of the CDR3 is TGTGCCAGCAGGGAGACAGGGGGCTATGGCTACACCTTC. It encodes CASRETGGYGYTF. Drawing the rest from reference TRBV2 and TRBJ1-2, the complete variable domain is EPEVTQTPSHQVTQMGQEVILRCVPISNHLYFYWYRQILGQKVEFLVSFYNNEISEKSEIFDDQFSVERPDGSNFTLKIRSTKLEDSAMYFCASRETGGYGYTFGSGTRLTVV.

This clonotype was observed a handful of times. The gene calls are TRBV12-3 or TRBV12-4 and TRBJ2-2, with D possibly matching TRBD2 (7 bases). The CDR3 extends over 15 amino acids. Trimming stripped 5 bases from V and 7 bases from J, with 17 bases between. The CDR3 DNA is TGTGCCAGCAGTCCGGAGGGGGGGGCTATCGGGGAGCTGTTTTTT. Translation gives CASSPEGGAIGELFF.

The genes are TRBV10-2 and TRBJ2-3; no clear D. CDR1 and CDR2 from the germline V gene are WSHSY and SAAADI. Trimming shortened V by 6 bases and J by 6 bases, and 7 bases separated the two germline ends. The CDR3 has 11 amino acids. The CDR3 DNA reads TGCGCCAGCAGGCAATGGGATACGCAGTATTTT. Its protein product is CASRQWDTQYF.

The V call is TRBV13, the J call TRBJ2-5; TRBD2 agrees at 12 bases. The V and J ends lost 0 bases and 5 bases, in that order; junction bases with no gene match: 4. Germline V gives CDR1 PRHDT, CDR2 FYEKMQ (reference sequence). This CDR3 has 16 residues. The CDR3 sequence: CASSLGLAGGLETQYF. DNA of the CDR3: TGTGCCAGCAGCTTAGGCCTAGCGGGGGGGCTCGAGACCCAGTACTTC.

Regarding this clonotype: The junction shows a germline mismatch at one end, possibly a read error. The chain recombines TRBV2 with TRBJ2-7; 14 bases match TRBD2. From germline, CDR1 is SNHLY and CDR2 FYNNEI. CDR3 length: 18 amino acids. For the CDR3, the DNA is TGTGCCATCAGTTCGGGGATGGGGACTAGCGGGGGCAGGTACGAGCAGTACTTC. Translated: CAISSGMGTSGGRYEQYF.

This clonotype was observed a few times. This chain joins TRBV5-5 and TRBJ1-6, with a possible D match to TRBD1 (6 bases). The ends were cut back, 4 bases at V and 6 bases at J, with 14 bases in the middle. Germline V gene data show CDR1 as SGHKS and CDR2 as YYEKEE (reference sequence). CDR3 length equals 15 residues. CDR3 residues: CASSLGGAFNSPLHF. CDR3 bases: TGTGCCAGCAGCCTCGGGGGGGCTTTTAATTCACCCCTCCACTTT.

The chain links TRBV6-5 to TRBJ2-7; 10 bases fit TRBD1. Germline lookup yields CDR1 MNHEY and CDR2 SVGAGI. Losses at the gene ends were 0 bases for V and 5 bases for J; bases not matched to a gene: 4. The CDR3 length is 15 residues. Here the CDR3 DNA reads TGTGCCAGCAGTTACTCGAGACAGGGGGCTCACGAGCAGTACGTC. Translation: CASSYSRQGAHEQYV.

The chain links TRBV6-6 to TRBJ2-1; D is unresolved. V was clipped by 6 bases and J by 8 bases, with 11 bases between them. CDR3 size: 12 residues. The germline CDR1 and CDR2 sequences are MNHNY and SVGAGI (reference sequence). The CDR3 sequence: CASSRGVDEQFF. DNA for the CDR3: TGTGCCAGCAGCCGTGGGGTTGATGAGCAGTTCTTC.

This clonotype was counted many times. The chain carries TRBV7-8 and TRBJ2-5, with D unclear. CDR1 is SGHVS, CDR2 FQNEAQ, per germline. The CDR3 spans 14 residues. The V end lost 2 bases, the J end lost 4 bases, and 11 bases lay between the germline ends. The CDR3 bases are TGTGCCAGCAGCTTATGGGCGAACTCAGAGACCCAGTACTTC. This codes for CASSLWANSETQYF.

V and J are TRBV12-3 or TRBV12-4 and TRBJ1-1; perhaps TRBD1 as D (6 bases). Trimming stripped 3 bases from V and 4 bases from J, with 12 bases between. This CDR3 is 14 amino acids long. For the CDR3, the DNA is TGTGCCAGCAGTTTCATAGGGGGAACCACTGAAGCTTTCTTT. Residues: CASSFIGGTTEAFF.

The V and J genes are TRBV18 and TRBJ2-1; D remains unclear. Between the trimmed V and J ends, which lost 0 bases and 8 bases, there was a span of 8 bases. Per the germline V gene, CDR1 is KGHSH and CDR2 is LQKENI. This CDR3 contains 13 residues. The CDR3 here is CASSPPVTHEQFF. The CDR3 nucleotides read TGTGCCAGCTCACCACCCGTGACCCATGAGCAGTTCTTC.

In its sample, this clonotype was seen a few times. This chain links TRBV28 with TRBJ2-7, with D uncertain. With 5 bases removed from V and 2 bases from J, the gap between germline ends came to 13 bases. The germline V gene encodes CDR1 MDHEN and CDR2 SYDVKM. This CDR3 region has 14 residues. The CDR3 DNA reads as TGTGCCAGCAGTACACCGTACCGGACCTACGAGCAGTACGTC. It codes for CASSTPYRTYEQYV.

This clonotype was counted a few times. This sequence joins TRBV6-2 or TRBV6-3 and TRBJ2-7, with unresolved D. The CDR3 is 14 residues long. Deletions cut 0 bases from V and 2 bases from J, with 8 bases between. The germline V gene encodes CDR1 MNHEY and CDR2 SVGEGT. The CDR3 DNA is TGTGCCAGCAGTTACTCAACCGCCGCCTACGAGCAGTACTTC. This encodes CASSYSTAAYEQYF.

The table lists this clonotype with many counts. V and J are TRBV12-3 or TRBV12-4 and TRBJ2-1; TRBD2 is a possible D gene (6 bases). The CDR3 covers 14 residues. V was cut by 7 bases and J by 5 bases, with 15 bases left in between. The CDR3, as DNA: TGTGCCAGCACCTTGGCGGGGTTTGACAATGAGCAGTTCTTC. Its translation is CASTLAGFDNEQFF.

This clonotype turned up a few times. CDR3 sequence reads: CSVEGRGRDTQYF. The CDR3 region has the DNA TGCAGCGTTGAAGGTAGGGGAAGAGATACGCAGTATTTT. The chain recombines TRBV29-1 with TRBJ2-3; perhaps TRBD1 as D (5 bases). Germline V CDR1 and CDR2: SQVTM, ANQGSEA. CDR3 length: 13 amino acids. V lost 1 base to trimming and J lost 5 bases, with 10 bases between them.

This sequence joins TRBV7-8 and TRBJ2-7; the D gene is possibly TRBD1 (6 bases). Germline assignment: CDR1 SGHVS and CDR2 FQNEAQ. The CDR3 consists of 14 residues. The V and J ends lost 2 bases and 11 bases respectively, with 19 bases between them. CDR3 loop: CASSLHGQTLEKYV. CDR3 sequence (DNA): TGTGCCAGCAGCTTACATGGACAGACATTAGAGAAGTACGTC.

This clonotype turned up a few times. CDR3 protein: CASRTLTGFWAGELFF. In DNA, the CDR3 is TGCGCCAGCCGCACGTTGACGGGGTTTTGGGCCGGGGAGCTGTTTTTT. The rearrangement links TRBV23-1 to TRBJ2-2, with D perhaps TRBD2 (5 bases). TRBV23-1 is an ORF, and what it does is uncertain. With 8 bases removed from V and 6 bases from J, the gap between germline ends came to 22 bases. The CDR3 sequence is 16 residues long.

This sequence joins TRBV11-2 and TRBJ2-3; TRBD1 aligns across 8 bases. The germline V gene has CDR1 SGHAT and CDR2 FQNNGV. The ends lost 4 bases at V and 7 bases at J; junction bases unmatched: 13. The CDR3 has 16 amino acids. CDR3 coding DNA: TGTGCCAGCAGCTCAAGGTCGACAGGGGTCTCAAATACGCAGTATTTT. It specifies CASSSRSTGVSNTQYF.